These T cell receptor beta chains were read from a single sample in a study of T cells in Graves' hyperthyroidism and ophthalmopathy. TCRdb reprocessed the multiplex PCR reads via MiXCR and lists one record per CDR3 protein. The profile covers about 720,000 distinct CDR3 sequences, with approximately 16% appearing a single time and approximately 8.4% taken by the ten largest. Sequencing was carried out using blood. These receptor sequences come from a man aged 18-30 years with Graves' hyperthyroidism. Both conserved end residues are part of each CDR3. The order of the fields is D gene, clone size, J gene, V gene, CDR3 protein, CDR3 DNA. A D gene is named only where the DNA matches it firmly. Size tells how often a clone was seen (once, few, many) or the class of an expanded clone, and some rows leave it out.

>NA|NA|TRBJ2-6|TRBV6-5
CASSYSLISGANVLTF
TGTGCCAGCAGTTACTCGCTGATCTCTGGGGCCAACGTCCTGACTTTC
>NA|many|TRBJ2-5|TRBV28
CASSFIEAPARETQYF
TGTGCCAGCAGTTTTATCGAGGCCCCGGCCCGGGAGACCCAGTACTTC
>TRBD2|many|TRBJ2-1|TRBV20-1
CSAPGLTSGSYNEQFF
TGCAGTGCTCCGGGGTTGACTAGCGGGAGTTACAATGAGCAGTTCTTC
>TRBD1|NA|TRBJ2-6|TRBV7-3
CASSYTGVTPGANVLTF
TGTGCCAGCAGCTATACAGGGGTGACGCCCGGGGCCAACGTCCTGACTTTC
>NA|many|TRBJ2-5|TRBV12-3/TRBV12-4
CASSFEFTQETQYF
TGTGCCAGCAGTTTTGAGTTTACCCAAGAGACCCAGTACTTC
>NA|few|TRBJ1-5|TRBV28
CASSFQEGESNQPQHF
TGTGCCAGCAGTTTTCAAGAGGGCGAGTCCAATCAGCCCCAGCATTTT
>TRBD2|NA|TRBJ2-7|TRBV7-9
CASSLSTSGSAYEQYF
TGTGCCAGCAGCTTATCTACTAGCGGGAGTGCCTACGAGCAGTACTTC
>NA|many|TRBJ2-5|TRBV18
CASSPKEGTQYF
TGTGCCAGCTCACCAAAGGAAGGGACCCAGTACTTC
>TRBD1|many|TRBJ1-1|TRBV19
CASSTQGGGTEAFF
TGTGCCAGTAGTACACAGGGGGGAGGCACTGAAGCTTTCTTT
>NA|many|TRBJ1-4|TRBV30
CAWRGGHEKLFF
TGTGCCTGGAGGGGGGGACACGAAAAACTGTTTTTT
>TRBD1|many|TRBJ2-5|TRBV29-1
CSVRQGVGETQYF
TGCAGCGTGCGACAGGGAGTGGGAGAGACCCAGTACTTC
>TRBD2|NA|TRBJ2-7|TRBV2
CASSGTSGSYGEQYF
TGTGCCAGCAGTGGGACTAGCGGGAGTTACGGCGAGCAGTACTTC
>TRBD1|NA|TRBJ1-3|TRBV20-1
CSALQGNGNTIYF
TGCAGTGCTCTACAGGGGAATGGAAACACCATATATTTT
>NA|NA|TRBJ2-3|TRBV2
CASNPSSSTDTQYF
TGTGCCAGCAACCCTAGCTCTAGCACAGATACGCAGTATTTT
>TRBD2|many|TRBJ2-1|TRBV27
CASSPATSGLEQFF
TGTGCCAGCAGTCCGGCTACTAGCGGGTTAGAGCAGTTCTTC
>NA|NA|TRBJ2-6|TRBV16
CASSQRGFGANVLTF
TGTGCCAGCAGCCAAAGGGGATTTGGGGCCAACGTCCTGACTTTC
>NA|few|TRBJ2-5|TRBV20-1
CSAREGELEGMGWETQYF
TGCAGTGCTAGAGAAGGGGAACTGGAGGGAATGGGATGGGAGACCCAGTACTTC
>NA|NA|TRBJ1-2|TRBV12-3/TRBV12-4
CANIKAEDHALYGYTF
TGTGCCAACATCAAGGCAGAAGATCATGCACTTTATGGCTACACCTTC